Following are 25 T cell receptor beta chains from one sample sequenced in a study of OX40 agonist ivuxolimab in advanced cancers. The method was immunoSEQ multiplex PCR; TCRdb's version includes in-frame clones alone and lacks a portion of them. The sample consists of about 62,000 clones, 85% of them appearing once. The specimen comprised CD4+ or CD8+ T cells sorted from blood, sampled in a trial of the OX40 agonist ivuxolimab. These receptors all stem from an adult with an advanced solid tumor such as melanoma, head and neck, liver or kidney cancer.

This clone was seen only once. V is TRBV11-2 and J is TRBJ2-3; 8 nucleotides match TRBD1. Germline loops: CDR1 SGHAT, CDR2 FQNNGV. V trimming: 1 base; J trimming: 6 bases; junction bases outside the gene matches: 6. The CDR3 runs 15 residues. The CDR3 loop reads CASSLGQGADDTQYF. CDR3 coding DNA: TGTGCCAGCAGCTTAGGCCAGGGGGCAGATGATACGCAGTATTTT. Variable domain in full (rest from reference TRBV11-2 and TRBJ2-3): EAGVAQSPRYKIIEKRQSVAFWCNPISGHATLYWYQQILGQGPKLLIQFQNNGVVDDSQLPKDRFSAERLKGVDSTLKIQPAKLEDSAVYLCASSLGQGADDTQYFGPGTRLTVL.

The chain joins TRBV13 to TRBJ1-2; 9 nucleotides match TRBD1. CDR3 length: 13 amino acids. Per the germline V gene, CDR1 is PRHDT and CDR2 is FYEKMQ (reference sequence). The V and J ends lost 5 bases and 7 bases, in that order; junction bases with no gene match: 5. CDR3 in amino acids: CASSLQGAGGYTF. The CDR3 DNA is TGTGCCAGCAGCCTACAGGGGGCAGGTGGCTACACCTTC.

This rearrangement joins TRBV7-9 to TRBJ2-3; tentatively, D is TRBD1 (6 bases). Trimming cost V 8 bases and J 2 bases, with 14 bases left between them. Germline assignment: CDR1 SEHNR and CDR2 FQNEAQ (reference sequence). The CDR3 loop spans 14 amino acids. The CDR3 loop reads CASDKQGYTDTQYF. CDR3 in DNA: TGTGCCAGCGATAAACAGGGTTACACAGATACGCAGTATTTT.

V and J are TRBV7-3 and TRBJ1-1, with D uncertain. The CDR3 sequence is 14 residues long. CDR1 is SGHTA and CDR2 is FQGTGA in the germline V gene. V lost 3 bases and J lost 3, with 11 bases in between. The CDR3 DNA reads TGTGCCAGCAGCTTTGAGGGTCGGGACACTGAAGCTTTCTTT. Amino acids: CASSFEGRDTEAFF.

V gene TRBV7-2 combines with J gene TRBJ1-5, with D possibly TRBD1 on 5 matching bases. The CDR3 is 16 residues long. Germline V lookup: CDR1 SGHTA, CDR2 FQGNSA. V lost 5 bases and J lost 3, with 17 bases in between. The CDR3 bases are TGTGCCAGCAGCCTAGGTCCTGCAGGGAACAATCAGCCCCAGCATTTT. It encodes CASSLGPAGNNQPQHF.

The rearrangement uses TRBV25-1 and TRBJ1-4, with D perhaps matching TRBD1 (6 bases). With 3 bases removed from V and 7 bases from J, the gap between germline ends came to 12 bases. This CDR3 has 14 amino acids. Germline lookup yields CDR1 MGHDK and CDR2 SYGVNS. The CDR3 here is CASSDGGGREKLFF. CDR3 in DNA: TGTGCCAGCAGTGATGGAGGGGGACGTGAAAAACTGTTTTTT.

This chain links TRBV10-3 with TRBJ1-1; D remains unclear. This CDR3 is 12 amino acids long. Trimming shortened V by 6 bases and J by 5 bases, and 10 bases separated the two germline ends. Germline V gene sequence: CDR1 ENHRY, CDR2 SYGVKD. The DNA of the CDR3 is TGTGCCATCAGACATAGCGGGACTGAAGCTTTCTTT. Amino acids: CAIRHSGTEAFF.

The chain joins TRBV7-2 to TRBJ1-6; D is ambiguous. CDR3 length: 12 amino acids. V was pared by 1 base and J by 5 bases, with 0 bases between. Germline loops: CDR1 SGHTA, CDR2 FQGNSA. The CDR3 loop reads CASSLDNSPLHF. CDR3 bases: TGTGCCAGCAGCTTAGATAATTCACCCCTCCACTTT.

The J gene is TRBJ2-7, the V gene TRBV28, with D unclear. The CDR3 loop spans 11 amino acids. The V gene lost 5 bases and the J gene lost 2 bases, with 4 bases spanning the gap. Germline V gene lookup returns CDR1 MDHEN and CDR2 SYDVKM. The CDR3 DNA sequence: TGTGCCAGCAGTCGAACCTACGAGCAGTACTTC. Translation: CASSRTYEQYF.

This chain links TRBV6-1 with TRBJ1-2; no reliable D call. CDR3 length equals 12 residues. Per germline, CDR1 MNHNS and CDR2 SASEGT. Trimming removed 0 bases at V and 8 bases at J, with 7 bases between. This CDR3 reads CASSEASSGYTF. The CDR3 bases are TGTGCCAGCAGTGAAGCGTCGAGCGGCTACACCTTC.

The chain employs TRBV11-2 and TRBJ2-5; 14 nucleotides line up with TRBD2. The CDR3 runs 15 residues. V lost 5 bases to trimming and J lost 8 bases; unmatched junction nucleotides: 7. Germline V gene data show CDR1 as SGHAT and CDR2 as FQNNGV. CDR3 sequence reads: CASSQGLAGDVTQYF. In DNA, the CDR3 is TGTGCCAGCAGCCAGGGACTAGCGGGGGACGTAACCCAGTACTTC.

The chain carries TRBV18 and TRBJ1-2; 7 bases align to TRBD1. Germline CDR1 reads KGHSH; CDR2 reads LQKENI. V lost 2 bases, J lost 0 bases, and 6 bases stayed unmatched. The CDR3 is 16 residues long. The CDR3 region has the DNA TGTGCCAGCTCACCAAAAGAGACAGGGACTAACTATGGCTACACCTTC. Protein product: CASSPKETGTNYGYTF.

There are a few counts of this clone. This rearrangement joins TRBV19 to TRBJ1-2, with 8 positions matching TRBD1. Germline V gene data show CDR1 as LNHDA and CDR2 as SQIVND (reference sequence). With 3 bases clipped from V and 6 bases from J, the junction kept 3 bases outside the gene matches. The CDR3 sequence is 13 residues long. Here the CDR3 DNA reads TGTGCCAGTAGTATGAACAGGGGGGATGGCTACACCTTC. It translates to CASSMNRGDGYTF.

The chain joins TRBV19 to TRBJ2-2; 9 positions match TRBD1. The germline V gene has CDR1 LNHDA and CDR2 SQIVND (reference sequence). The V segment lost 10 bases and the J segment 4 bases; nucleotides outside the gene matches: 7. This CDR3 is 14 amino acids long. The CDR3 sequence: CATRDRVATGELFF. The CDR3 region has the DNA TGTGCCACCCGGGACAGGGTAGCCACCGGGGAGCTGTTTTTT.

The chain links TRBV27 to TRBJ2-5, with D hard to call. The germline V gene encodes CDR1 MNHEY and CDR2 SMNVEV (reference sequence). Trimming took off 0 bases at V and 5 bases at J, with 4 bases between the two ends. This CDR3 region has 12 residues. The CDR3 loop is CASSLSGETQYF. In DNA form, the CDR3 reads TGTGCCAGCAGTTTATCGGGGGAGACCCAGTACTTC.

The rearrangement joins TRBV7-3 to TRBJ1-1; a weak D match, TRBD1 (6 bases). The ends were cut back, 5 bases at V and 2 bases at J, with 9 bases in the middle. The CDR3 extends over 13 amino acids. Germline values: CDR1 SGHTA, CDR2 FQGTGA. CDR3 sequence reads: CASSTQGNTEAFF. The DNA for the CDR3 is TGTGCCAGCAGCACACAGGGTAACACTGAAGCTTTCTTT.

The chain carries TRBV6-1 and TRBJ2-1, with D perhaps assigned TRBD1 or TRBD2 (5 bases each). This CDR3 has 14 residues. Germline lookup yields CDR1 MNHNS and CDR2 SASEGT. Deletions cut 5 bases from V and 4 bases from J, with 12 bases between. As DNA, the CDR3 is TGTGCCAGCAGTAACCTTTGGGGGTACAATGAGCAGTTCTTC. Residues: CASSNLWGYNEQFF.

The rearrangement joins TRBV7-9 to TRBJ1-1; D possibly corresponds to TRBD1 (5 bases). Trimming cost V 3 bases and J 4 bases, with 9 bases left between them. This CDR3 contains 13 residues. Germline CDR1 and CDR2: SEHNR and FQNEAQ (reference sequence). DNA of the CDR3: TGTGCCAGCAGCTTGGGGGGTGGCACTGAAGCTTTCTTT. Encoded protein: CASSLGGGTEAFF.

CDR3 DNA: TGTGCCAGTAGTAGCCTAGCGGGGGCCTACGAGCAGTACTTC. As protein: CASSSLAGAYEQYF. The V and J genes are TRBV19 and TRBJ2-7, with 10 positions matching TRBD2. The CDR3 spans 14 residues. V dropped 4 bases and J dropped 2; count of bases not matched to a gene: 2. Looked up from germline, CDR1 is LNHDA and CDR2 is SQIVND (reference sequence).

The V and J genes are TRBV2 and TRBJ1-5, with unresolved D. The V and J ends lost 3 bases and 0 bases respectively, with 18 bases between them. This CDR3 has 18 residues. Germline V gives CDR1 SNHLY, CDR2 FYNNEI. The CDR3 bases are TGTGCCAGCAGTGATGATGGCAGGCCCCCGATTAGCAATCAGCCCCAGCATTTT. Its translation is CASSDDGRPPISNQPQHF.

This rearrangement joins TRBV28 to TRBJ1-4, with D possibly TRBD1 on 5 matching bases. The germline gives CDR1 MDHEN, CDR2 SYDVKM. The CDR3 contains 14 residues. Trimming removed 6 bases from V and 4 bases from J, with 12 bases in between. The CDR3 spells CASRHGTGNEKLFF. The CDR3 bases are TGTGCCAGCAGACACGGGACGGGTAATGAAAAACTGTTTTTT.

This chain joins TRBV5-4 and TRBJ1-5; D gene ambiguous. From germline, CDR1 is SGHNT and CDR2 YYREEE (reference sequence). The V gene lost 2 bases and the J gene lost 0 bases, with 3 bases spanning the gap. This CDR3 is 13 amino acids long. The CDR3 here is CASSFDSNQPQHF. The CDR3 DNA is TGTGCCAGCAGCTTTGATAGCAATCAGCCCCAGCATTTT.

J is TRBJ2-1 and V is TRBV7-9, with 14 bases that match TRBD2. Germline-derived CDR1 and CDR2 are SEHNR and FQNEAQ (reference sequence). This CDR3 has 18 residues. The junction had 9 bases not matched to a gene; V was cut back by 5 bases and J by 3 bases. CDR3 nucleotide sequence: TGTGCCAGCAGCACACCCGGGACTAGCGGGGGCAACTACAATGAGCAGTTCTTC. Residues: CASSTPGTSGGNYNEQFF.

V and J are TRBV9 and TRBJ2-1; either TRBD1 or TRBD2 may fit D (5 bases each). Germline V lookup: CDR1 SGDLS, CDR2 YYNGEE. This CDR3 region has 17 residues. V lost 2 bases, J lost 0 bases, and 15 bases lay in between. The CDR3, as DNA: TGTGCCAGCAGCGTCCGGGACCCCCCGAGCTCCTACAATGAGCAGTTCTTC. Translating it yields CASSVRDPPSSYNEQFF.

J is TRBJ2-3 and V is TRBV15, with D unclear. Trimming took off 0 bases at V and 4 bases at J, with 2 bases between the two ends. The CDR3 runs 12 residues. The germline V gene encodes CDR1 LNHNV and CDR2 YYDKDF (reference sequence). The DNA for the CDR3 is TGTGCCACCAGCAGAGAGTCAGATACGCAGTATTTT. Translated, it gives CATSRESDTQYF.